The next 32 T cell receptor beta chains were all read from a single sample in a study of blood T cell repertoires in COVID-19. Clones were sequenced by immunoSEQ multiplex PCR, and TCRdb holds only the in-frame ones, with some missing. The sample has 15,000 to 20,000 clones; more than 75% are singletons. The sample comprised peripheral blood. These receptors all come from a man aged 55 to 70 with active or convalescent COVID-19.

This clone was found once. The genes are TRBV5-4 and TRBJ1-2, with D possibly TRBD1 on 6 matching bases. The CDR3 totals 16 residues. Germline lookup yields CDR1 SGHNT and CDR2 YYREEE (reference sequence). Trimming stripped 0 bases from V and 8 bases from J, with 20 bases between. The chain's CDR3 is CASSLVRRGAVAGYTF. Here the CDR3 DNA reads TGTGCCAGCAGCTTGGTTAGGCGGGGGGCCGTAGCGGGCTACACCTTC.

The rearrangement uses TRBV21-1 and TRBJ2-4; the table assigns TRBD1, which was not confirmed against the DNA. TRBV21-1 corresponds to a pseudogene. The CDR3 totals 19 residues. The CDR3 nucleotides are TGTGCCAGCAGCAAAGGGACAGGGGGGTTCCCCTTAGCCAAAAACATTCAGTACTTC. It yields the protein CASSKGTGGFPLAKNIQYF.

V gene TRBV18 combines with J gene TRBJ2-2, with 9 bases fitting TRBD2. This CDR3 has 16 residues. Per germline, CDR1 KGHSH and CDR2 LQKENI. V shed 3 bases and J 6 bases; nucleotides not matched to a gene: 8. The CDR3 protein is CASSPPAGGRAGELFF. The CDR3 DNA reads TGTGCCAGCTCACCCCCAGCGGGGGGACGTGCCGGGGAGCTGTTTTTT.

The chain links TRBV6-1 to TRBJ1-1, with a weak D call TRBD1 (6 bases). The V gene's germline CDR1 is MNHNS and CDR2 SASEGT. The CDR3 is 15 residues long. Trimming cost V 2 bases and J 1 base, with 11 bases left between them. DNA of the CDR3: TGTGCCAGCAGTGAACAGGGGATGGGGAACACTGAAGCTTTCTTT. It encodes CASSEQGMGNTEAFF.

Only one count was recorded for this clone. The chain is built from TRBV7-8 and TRBJ2-1; TRBD1 matches at 7 bases. Unmatched junction bases numbered 3, after V lost 3 bases and J lost 4 bases. CDR1 is SGHVS, CDR2 FQNEAQ, per germline. This CDR3 is 14 amino acids long. CDR3 region: CASSFGTAYNEQFF. For the CDR3, the DNA is TGTGCCAGCAGCTTTGGGACAGCTTACAATGAGCAGTTCTTC.

DNA of the CDR3: TGTGCCAGCAGCCAAGAGAAGAGAGGCTACGAGCAGTACTTC. This translates into CASSQEKRGYEQYF. The chain employs TRBV3-1 (or the pseudogene TRBV3-2) and TRBJ2-7; D ambiguous. Germline CDR1 is LGHDT and CDR2 is YNNKEL (reference sequence). This CDR3 spans 14 amino acids. V lost 0 bases and J 3 bases, leaving 9 bases between the germline ends.

The chain is built from TRBV2 and TRBJ2-7; the D gene is possibly TRBD2 (6 bases). CDR3 size: 13 residues. The germline CDR1 and CDR2 sequences are SNHLY and FYNNEI. V gave up 8 bases and J gave up 2 bases, with 13 bases separating them. CDR3 sequence reads: CASEWDSAYEQYF. CDR3 DNA sequence: TGTGCCAGCGAGTGGGACTCAGCCTACGAGCAGTACTTC.

V usage is TRBV29-1 and J usage is TRBJ2-4; D may be TRBD2 (6 bases). V lost 5 bases to trimming and J lost 8 bases, with 16 bases between them. The CDR3 is 13 residues long. Germline V gives CDR1 SQVTM, CDR2 ANQGSEA. Here the CDR3 DNA reads TGCAGCGTTCGGGACTCCCCACGGGACATTCAGTACTTC. It codes for CSVRDSPRDIQYF.

The chain carries TRBV18 and TRBJ2-7; TRBD2 matches at 7 bases. The CDR3 extends over 14 amino acids. With 1 base clipped from V and 6 bases from J, the junction kept 6 bases outside the gene matches. Germline CDR1 and CDR2: KGHSH and LQKENI. In nucleotides, the CDR3 is TGTGCCAGCTCACCACTTTCGGGGGGAGGCGAGCAGTACTTC. This gives the protein CASSPLSGGGEQYF.

The gene calls are TRBV6-1 and TRBJ2-1; 9 nucleotides match TRBD2. Losses at the gene ends were 1 base for V and 8 bases for J; bases not matched to a gene: 9. The CDR3 extends over 16 amino acids. Germline loops: CDR1 MNHNS, CDR2 SASEGT. The DNA of the CDR3 is TGTGCCAGCAGTGAAGTTCGGCGGGGGGGCCGAGATGAGCAGTTCTTC. Its translation is CASSEVRRGGRDEQFF.

The chain combines TRBV30 with TRBJ1-2; the match to TRBD1 covers 10 bases. There are 14 residues in the CDR3. Germline CDR1 reads GTSNPN; CDR2 reads SVGIG (reference sequence). V was clipped by 3 bases and J by 3 bases; unmatched bases: 4. The CDR3 spells CAWSGDRGDYGYTF. CDR3 nucleotide sequence: TGTGCCTGGAGCGGGGACAGGGGCGACTATGGCTACACCTTC.

The chain has TRBV5-1 and TRBJ1-3; 7 bases fit TRBD1. Germline V gives CDR1 SGHRS, CDR2 YFSETQ. Losses at the gene ends were 4 bases for V and 0 bases for J; bases not matched to a gene: 13. This CDR3 contains 18 residues. This CDR3 is CASSPGTVRGSSGNTIYF. In nucleotides, the CDR3 is TGCGCCAGCAGCCCCGGGACAGTCAGAGGGAGCTCTGGAAACACCATATATTTT.

The rearrangement links TRBV5-1 to TRBJ2-5, with D maybe TRBD1 (5 bases). V was trimmed by 4 bases and J by 1 base, leaving 14 bases between them. CDR3 length equals 15 residues. Germline CDR1 reads SGHRS; CDR2 reads YFSETQ. Here the CDR3 DNA reads TGCGCCAGCAGCCGAGCGCAGGGTCGCCAAGAGACCCAGTACTTC. Protein sequence: CASSRAQGRQETQYF.

The chain joins TRBV15 to TRBJ1-4, with D maybe TRBD1 (5 bases). Deletions cut 3 bases from V and 8 bases from J, with 16 bases between. Germline CDR1 LNHNV, CDR2 YYDKDF (reference sequence). This CDR3 has 15 residues. CDR3 nucleotides: TGTGCCACCAGCAGTGGTACAGGACCGGTCGAAAAACTGTTTTTT. Its protein product is CATSSGTGPVEKLFF.

V gene TRBV28 combines with J gene TRBJ2-1, with 7 bases identical to TRBD2. Trimming removed 2 bases from V and 10 bases from J; junction bases left unmatched: 14. CDR1 and CDR2 from the germline V gene are MDHEN and SYDVKM. The CDR3 extends over 16 amino acids. CDR3 sequence (DNA): TGTGCCAGCAGTTTAGTAGCGGGTGCCCTCTATGGGGAGCAGTTCTTC. Translating gives CASSLVAGALYGEQFF. Full variable domain (rest looked up from reference TRBV28 and TRBJ2-1): DVKVTQSSRYLVKRTGEKVFLECVQDMDHENMFWYRQDPGLGLRLIYFSYDVKMKEKGDIPEGYSVSREKKERFSLILESASTNQTSMYLCASSLVAGALYGEQFFGPGTRLTVL.

The chain carries TRBV5-5 and TRBJ2-1; 8 positions match TRBD2. CDR1 is SGHKS, CDR2 YYEKEE, per germline (reference sequence). The CDR3 is 15 amino acids. Trimming cost V 0 bases and J 6 bases; bases outside gene matches: 5. CDR3 loop: CASSLGYGGANEQFF. The CDR3 DNA reads TGTGCCAGCAGCTTGGGGTACGGGGGGGCCAATGAGCAGTTCTTC.

The rearrangement uses TRBV11-3 and TRBJ2-1; 12 bases line up with TRBD2. CDR1 and CDR2 from the germline V gene are SGHNT and YENEEA. The CDR3 has 16 amino acids. Trimming took 5 bases from V and 5 from J; bases not matched to a gene: 7. DNA of the CDR3: TGTGCCAGCAGCGTTTCTAGCGGGGGGGCCAACAATGAGCAGTTCTTC. This sequence encodes CASSVSSGGANNEQFF. Full variable domain (rest looked up from reference TRBV11-3 and TRBJ2-1): EAGVVQSPRYKIIEKKQPVAFWCNPISGHNTLYWYLQNLGQGPELLIRYENEEAVDDSQLPKDRFSAERLKGVDSTLKIQPAELGDSAVYLCASSVSSGGANNEQFFGPGTRLTVL.

This clone is a singleton in its sample. The chain uses TRBV18 and TRBJ1-4, with 8 positions matching TRBD1. This CDR3 has 15 residues. V was clipped by 3 bases and J by 7 bases; unmatched bases: 7. CDR1 KGHSH and CDR2 LQKENI come from the germline V gene. CDR3 region: CASSPATGVGEKLFF. The DNA of the CDR3 is TGTGCCAGCTCACCGGCGACAGGGGTCGGTGAAAAACTGTTTTTT. The full variable domain, in which reference TRBV18 and TRBJ1-4 provide the parts outside the CDR3, is NAGVMQNPRHLVRRRGQEARLRCSPMKGHSHVYWYRQLPEEGLKFMVYLQKENIIDESGMPKERFSAEFPKEGPSILRIQQVVRGDSAAYFCASSPATGVGEKLFFGSGTQLSVL.

This sequence joins TRBV21-1 and TRBJ1-5; the table's D call TRBD1 went unverified against the DNA. TRBV21-1 is deemed a pseudogene. This CDR3 spans 20 amino acids. CDR3 in DNA: TGTGCCAGCAGCATGGGGGACATTTGGTACAGACCGCAAACTCAACAGCCCCAGCATTTT. As protein: CASSMGDIWYRPQTQQPQHF.

The rearrangement uses TRBV11-3 and TRBJ2-1; TRBD2 agrees at 11 bases. Germline trimming cut 2 bases from V and 7 bases from J; bases unmatched to any gene: 13. The length of the CDR3 is 18 residues. Germline CDR1 is SGHNT and CDR2 is YENEEA. CDR3 sequence (DNA): TGTGCCAGCAGCTTACAGGGGACTAGCGGACCCCGTAAGAATGAGCAGTTCTTC. Translating it yields CASSLQGTSGPRKNEQFF.

V and J are TRBV11-2 and TRBJ1-1; a weak D match, TRBD1 (5 bases). Germline V gene lookup returns CDR1 SGHAT and CDR2 FQNNGV. The CDR3 covers 14 residues. V shed 3 bases and J shed 1 base, with 9 bases lying between them. The CDR3 sequence is CASSLLTGNTEAFF. CDR3 coding DNA: TGTGCCAGCAGCTTGCTTACAGGGAACACTGAAGCTTTCTTT.

The V call is TRBV11-2, the J call TRBJ2-1; TRBD2 matches 7 bases. The V segment lost 6 bases and the J segment 7 bases; nucleotides outside the gene matches: 15. The CDR3 runs 16 residues. CDR1 is SGHAT and CDR2 is FQNNGV in the germline V gene. For the CDR3, the DNA is TGTGCCAGCAGTTCCATTAAAGGACTAGGAAGGAATGAGCAGTTCTTC. This encodes CASSSIKGLGRNEQFF.

The chain carries TRBV10-3 and TRBJ2-7; 7 bases are shared with TRBD1. Germline V gene lookup returns CDR1 ENHRY and CDR2 SYGVKD. This CDR3 comprises 14 residues. V was pared by 9 bases and J by 4 bases, with 12 bases of the junction left unmatched. CDR3 coding DNA: TGTGCCATTGCCCTCGGGACAGCCCAATACGAGCAGTACTTC. This codes for CAIALGTAQYEQYF.

Worth noting for this clone: The sample contains more than one DNA sequence encoding this CDR3. The chain couples TRBV12-3 or TRBV12-4 to TRBJ1-1; D is unresolved. The CDR3 runs 13 residues. Trimming removed 1 base from V and 3 bases from J, with 6 bases in between. The CDR3, as DNA: TGTGCCAGCAGTTTAGGGAGGGACACTGAAGCTTTCTTT. This gives the protein CASSLGRDTEAFF.

This chain uses TRBV11-2 with TRBJ2-1; D unresolved. Trimming left V 0 bases short and J 11 bases short, with 14 bases between. CDR1 SGHAT and CDR2 FQNNGV come from the germline V gene. CDR3 length equals 14 residues. CDR3 in amino acids: CASSLEGVEIKQFF. CDR3 nucleotides: TGTGCCAGCAGCTTAGAGGGTGTGGAGATTAAGCAGTTCTTC.

J is TRBJ1-2 and V is TRBV3-1 (or the pseudogene TRBV3-2), with D perhaps TRBD1 (5 bases). The germline V gene has CDR1 LGHDT and CDR2 YNNKEL (reference sequence). The CDR3 is 13 amino acids. The ends were cut back, 4 bases at V and 8 bases at J, with 14 bases in the middle. The CDR3 region is CASSLSPGGGYTF. CDR3 DNA sequence: TGTGCCAGCAGCCTTTCCCCGGGGGGGGGCTACACCTTC.

J is TRBJ1-1 and V is TRBV11-2; tentatively, D is TRBD1 (5 bases). From germline, CDR1 is SGHAT and CDR2 FQNNGV. V was pared by 4 bases and J by 4 bases, with 13 bases between. CDR3 length: 14 amino acids. The CDR3 nucleotides read TGTGCCAGCAGCTCAAGGGGCTCGGGCACTGAAGCTTTCTTT. Its protein is CASSSRGSGTEAFF.

The V call is TRBV24-1, the J call TRBJ1-4, with 10 bases identical to TRBD1. CDR3 size: 16 residues. Germline CDR1 KGHDR, CDR2 SFDVKD. V lost 2 bases, J lost 4 bases, and 3 bases stayed unmatched. CDR3: CATSDSRTGGNEKLFF. CDR3 sequence (DNA): TGTGCCACCAGTGATTCTAGGACAGGGGGTAATGAAAAACTGTTTTTT.

This clone was picked up a small number of times. V is TRBV5-4 and J is TRBJ1-5; tentatively, D is TRBD1 (5 bases). The germline gives CDR1 SGHNT, CDR2 YYREEE (reference sequence). Trimming stripped 2 bases from V and 0 bases from J, with 12 bases between. This CDR3 comprises 16 residues. The CDR3 sequence: CASSFGGRNSNQPQHF. For the CDR3, the DNA is TGTGCCAGCAGCTTCGGGGGTCGGAATAGCAATCAGCCCCAGCATTTT.

The chain combines TRBV6-4 with TRBJ1-5; 10 bases fit TRBD1. CDR1 MRHNA and CDR2 SNTAGT come from the germline V gene. Germline trimming cut 6 bases from V and 6 bases from J; bases unmatched to any gene: 2. CDR3 size: 13 residues. This CDR3 reads CASSRDRGQPQHF. The CDR3 coding sequence is TGTGCCAGCAGCCGGGACAGGGGTCAGCCCCAGCATTTT.

V usage is TRBV6-4 and J usage is TRBJ2-5; 9 bases match TRBD2. Germline V gives CDR1 MRHNA, CDR2 SNTAGT. CDR3 length: 17 amino acids. V shed 0 bases and J 4 bases; nucleotides not matched to a gene: 9. The CDR3 sequence is CASSDSRGGLAGETQYF. CDR3 nucleotide sequence: TGTGCCAGCAGTGACTCGAGGGGGGGACTAGCCGGAGAGACCCAGTACTTC.

The chain recombines TRBV11-2 with TRBJ1-4, with D perhaps matching TRBD1 (6 bases). V was trimmed by 5 bases and J by 8 bases, leaving 12 bases between them. Looked up from germline, CDR1 is SGHAT and CDR2 is FQNNGV. The CDR3 loop spans 13 amino acids. The CDR3 DNA is TGTGCCAGCAGCACCGTTGGGGGCGAAAAACTGTTTTTT. Translating gives CASSTVGGEKLFF.